A single sample gave rise to the 32 T cell receptor beta chains below, sequenced in a study of glioma-infiltrating T cells after dendritic cell vaccination. The table came from immunoSEQ multiplex PCR; TCRdb's copy has only in-frame clones and leaves some out. The sample contains around 73,000 clones, almost 85% of which appear only once. The sequencing here drew on blood, taken before dendritic cell vaccination. These receptors came from a human donor with glioblastoma.

The rearrangement uses TRBV19 and TRBJ1-2; 9 positions match TRBD1. V was clipped by 8 bases and J by 4 bases; unmatched bases: 8. The CDR3 loop spans 14 amino acids. Germline V gives CDR1 LNHDA, CDR2 SQIVND (reference sequence). CDR3 in DNA: TGTGCCAGTGGCTCCGGGACAGGGCGCTATGGCTACACCTTC. Translation: CASGSGTGRYGYTF.

The chain has TRBV29-1 and TRBJ1-2; tentative D call: TRBD1 (5 bases). This CDR3 has 14 amino acids. V was pared by 0 bases and J by 8 bases, with 16 bases between. Germline CDR1 is SQVTM and CDR2 is ANQGSEA. The CDR3 here is CSVEDRAPGDGYTF. The CDR3 DNA sequence: TGCAGCGTTGAAGATAGAGCACCGGGGGACGGCTACACCTTC.

This CDR3 reads CAITLDNSGNTIYF. DNA of the CDR3: TGTGCCATCACTTTAGACAACTCTGGAAACACCATATATTTT. The V gene is TRBV10-3, the J gene TRBJ1-3; D is unclear. The ends were cut back, 7 bases at V and 0 bases at J, with 10 bases in the middle. The CDR3 sequence is 14 residues long. Germline values: CDR1 ENHRY, CDR2 SYGVKD.

The chain links TRBV19 to TRBJ2-5, with 9 positions matching TRBD1. V was clipped by 8 bases and J by 4 bases; unmatched bases: 8. The CDR3 has 14 amino acids. Germline CDR1 reads LNHDA; CDR2 reads SQIVND (reference sequence). CDR3 loop: CASGHTGGPETQYF. CDR3 DNA: TGTGCCAGTGGCCACACAGGGGGCCCAGAGACCCAGTACTTC.

This chain connects TRBV27 to TRBJ1-5; D is unclear. This CDR3 has 17 amino acids. Trimming removed 6 bases from V and 2 bases from J, with 20 bases in between. Looked up from germline, CDR1 is MNHEY and CDR2 is SMNVEV (reference sequence). The CDR3: CASSLLEAGIGNQPQHF. DNA for the CDR3: TGTGCCAGCAGCCTTTTAGAAGCGGGGATAGGCAATCAGCCCCAGCATTTT.

The V and J genes are TRBV5-1 and TRBJ2-2; D possibly corresponds to TRBD2 (5 bases). Germline V lookup: CDR1 SGHRS, CDR2 YFSETQ. This CDR3 contains 15 residues. Trimming removed 0 bases at V and 3 bases at J, with 9 bases between. The CDR3 DNA reads as TGCGCCAGCAGCTTGGGGGCCGGGGACACCGGGGAGCTGTTTTTT. It codes for CASSLGAGDTGELFF.

V is TRBV19 and J is TRBJ2-1; TRBD2 aligns across 10 bases. CDR3 length equals 15 residues. The J segment lost 9 bases and the V segment lost 0 bases, leaving 5 bases of the junction unmatched. The germline gives CDR1 LNHDA, CDR2 SQIVND (reference sequence). In DNA form, the CDR3 reads TGTGCCAGTAGTATAGACGGGACTAGCGTTCTTGAGCAGTTCTTC. Translating gives CASSIDGTSVLEQFF.

V usage is TRBV18 and J usage is TRBJ2-7, with D perhaps TRBD1 (7 bases). The germline V gene encodes CDR1 KGHSH and CDR2 LQKENI. Trimming stripped 3 bases from V and 3 bases from J, with 12 bases between. The CDR3 length is 14 residues. The CDR3 spells CASSPTRDSYEQYV. In nucleotides, the CDR3 is TGTGCCAGCTCACCGACGCGGGACAGCTACGAGCAGTACGTC.

The chain employs TRBV15 and TRBJ1-5; 9 bases agree with TRBD1. This CDR3 contains 15 residues. V was clipped by 4 bases and J by 7 bases; unmatched bases: 8. The germline gives CDR1 LNHNV, CDR2 YYDKDF (reference sequence). For the CDR3, the DNA is TGTGCCACCAGCACTACGACAGGGGGTCGCCAGCCCCAGCATTTT. It encodes CATSTTTGGRQPQHF.

This chain links TRBV10-3 with TRBJ2-5; a possible D gene is TRBD1 (5 bases). Germline CDR1 and CDR2: ENHRY and SYGVKD. The CDR3 covers 13 residues. V shed 5 bases and J shed 1 base, with 8 bases lying between them. This CDR3 is CAISSQGQETQYF. The CDR3 nucleotides are TGTGCCATCAGTTCTCAGGGCCAAGAGACCCAGTACTTC.

The genes are TRBV9 and TRBJ1-6; 8 nucleotides match TRBD1. There are 18 residues in the CDR3. Germline V gene data show CDR1 as SGDLS and CDR2 as YYNGEE. The trim removed 3 bases at V and 6 bases at J, leaving 14 bases unmatched. As DNA, the CDR3 is TGTGCCAGCAGCGCCCGTACCGGGACAGGTGGGGTTAATTCACCCCTCCACTTT. Translation gives CASSARTGTGGVNSPLHF.

The chain combines TRBV5-1 with TRBJ2-1, with unresolved D. CDR1 and CDR2 from the germline V gene are SGHRS and YFSETQ. The CDR3 length is 15 residues. V was pared by 0 bases and J by 0 bases, with 7 bases between. CDR3 loop: CASSLEASSYNEQFF. CDR3 nucleotide sequence: TGCGCCAGCAGCTTGGAAGCAAGCTCCTACAATGAGCAGTTCTTC.

This chain links TRBV28 with TRBJ1-1; D is uncertain. CDR1 and CDR2 (germline): MDHEN, SYDVKM. The CDR3 length is 12 residues. Trimming cost V 5 bases and J 8 bases, with 12 bases left between them. DNA for the CDR3: TGTGCCAGCAGTCCCTCCACTCGGGAAGCTTTCTTT. Translation gives CASSPSTREAFF.

V is TRBV7-2 and J is TRBJ2-1, with 12 bases aligning to TRBD2. The CDR3 is made up of 16 amino acids. V lost 4 bases, J lost 5 bases, and 6 bases stayed unmatched. Per the germline V gene, CDR1 is SGHTA and CDR2 is FQGNSA. In DNA form, the CDR3 reads TGTGCCAGCAGCTCTAGCGGGAGGGCCGGAAACAATGAGCAGTTCTTC. This translates into CASSSSGRAGNNEQFF.

The V call is TRBV25-1, the J call TRBJ2-2, with D possibly TRBD1 on 6 matching bases. The CDR3 has 16 amino acids. Trimming cost V 4 bases and J 8 bases, with 20 bases left between them. Germline loops: CDR1 MGHDK, CDR2 SYGVNS. The CDR3 coding sequence is TGTGCCAGCAGTGCTTGGCAGGGGAAGGATAAGGGGGAGCTGTTTTTT. Its translation is CASSAWQGKDKGELFF.

This chain links TRBV4-3 with TRBJ2-3; D is perhaps TRBD1 (7 bases). V was cut by 0 bases and J by 5 bases, with 15 bases left in between. CDR1 LGHNA and CDR2 YSLEER come from the germline V gene. The CDR3 is 16 amino acids. The DNA of the CDR3 is TGCGCCAGCAGCCAAGATCACAGGGGACTCGGAGATACGCAGTATTTT. Protein product: CASSQDHRGLGDTQYF.

The chain uses TRBV6-6 and TRBJ2-7; 8 bases line up with TRBD2. V shed 11 bases, J shed 7 bases, and the junction held 16 bases outside the gene matches. Germline loops: CDR1 MNHNY, CDR2 SVGAGI (reference sequence). The CDR3 runs 14 residues. Written as DNA, the CDR3 is TGTGCCGTCCGAGCTAGCGGGCGGCGGGGGGAGCAGTACGTC. Protein product: CAVRASGRRGEQYV.

The rearrangement links TRBV5-5 to TRBJ2-7; 7 nucleotides agree with TRBD1. The CDR3 length is 14 residues. V shed 4 bases and J 6 bases; nucleotides not matched to a gene: 10. From germline, CDR1 is SGHKS and CDR2 YYEKEE (reference sequence). CDR3 coding DNA: TGTGCCAGCAGCGGAACCCACACAGGGGCCGAGCAGTACGTC. This sequence encodes CASSGTHTGAEQYV.

The chain uses TRBV29-1 and TRBJ1-4; weak D call: TRBD1 (5 bases). CDR1 and CDR2 from the germline V gene are SQVTM and ANQGSEA. The CDR3 totals 15 residues. Trimming removed 4 bases at V and 0 bases at J, with 12 bases between. This CDR3 reads CSVGYGGATNEKLFF. In DNA, the CDR3 is TGCAGCGTTGGGTACGGGGGAGCAACTAATGAAAAACTGTTTTTT. Combining the CDR3 with reference TRBV29-1 and TRBJ1-4 gives the whole variable domain SAVISQKPSRDICQRGTSLTIQCQVDSQVTMMFWYRQQPGQSLTLIATANQGSEATYESGFVIDKFPISRPNLTFSTLTVSNMSPEDSSIYLCSVGYGGATNEKLFFGSGTQLSVL.

V usage is TRBV5-1 and J usage is TRBJ2-5; D gene uncertain. This CDR3 has 13 residues. Germline lookup yields CDR1 SGHRS and CDR2 YFSETQ. V was cut by 0 bases and J by 1 base, with 4 bases left in between. The CDR3: CASSLDSQETQYF. The CDR3 bases are TGCGCCAGCAGCTTGGACAGCCAAGAGACCCAGTACTTC.

This clone turned up a few times. The chain uses TRBV5-1 and TRBJ2-7; D perhaps matches TRBD2 (5 bases). V lost 4 bases and J 2 bases, leaving 19 bases between the germline ends. The CDR3 has 16 residues. Germline CDR1 and CDR2: SGHRS and YFSETQ. The CDR3 sequence is CASSATGVKVTYEQYF. For the CDR3, the DNA is TGCGCCAGCAGCGCTACCGGGGTTAAGGTCACCTACGAGCAGTACTTC.

The chain has TRBV5-4 and TRBJ2-5; 9 bases agree with TRBD2. The CDR3 has 16 amino acids. The V gene's germline CDR1 is SGHNT and CDR2 YYREEE (reference sequence). V shed 3 bases, J shed 7 bases, and the junction held 13 bases outside the gene matches. CDR3 in amino acids: CASSSLAGRALGTQYF. The CDR3 nucleotides are TGTGCCAGCAGCTCGCTAGCGGGGAGGGCCCTCGGGACCCAGTACTTC.

The chain uses TRBV29-1 and TRBJ2-6, with 8 positions matching TRBD1. This CDR3 contains 15 residues. The V gene's germline CDR1 is SQVTM and CDR2 ANQGSEA. V lost 4 bases to trimming and J lost 2 bases; unmatched junction nucleotides: 4. In DNA, the CDR3 is TGCAGCGTTGTCGGACAGGGTACTGGGGCCAACGTCCTGACTTTC. Translating gives CSVVGQGTGANVLTF.

This chain links TRBV19 with TRBJ1-6, with D tentatively TRBD1 (5 bases). CDR3 length: 16 residues. V was shortened by 3 bases and J by 9 bases, with 18 bases between the two germline ends. Germline V gene data show CDR1 as LNHDA and CDR2 as SQIVND (reference sequence). The chain's CDR3 is CASSITGGHQGSPLHF. For the CDR3, the DNA is TGTGCCAGTAGTATCACCGGTGGACACCAGGGTTCACCCCTCCACTTT.

This clone was counted between two and nine times. This chain connects TRBV27 to TRBJ1-6, with 10 bases lining up with TRBD1. J gave up 9 bases and V 6 bases, and 5 bases lay outside the gene matches. In germline, CDR1 is MNHEY, CDR2 SMNVEV (reference sequence). The CDR3 loop spans 14 amino acids. DNA for the CDR3: TGTGCCAGCAGCACGACAGGGGGCGGTTCACCCCTCCACTTT. This encodes CASSTTGGGSPLHF.

This chain uses TRBV7-9 with TRBJ1-1; 10 bases line up with TRBD1. V dropped 0 bases and J dropped 3; count of bases not matched to a gene: 4. There are 16 residues in the CDR3. Looked up from germline, CDR1 is SEHNR and CDR2 is FQNEAQ (reference sequence). The CDR3 sequence is CASSLASGTGDTEAFF. CDR3 DNA: TGTGCCAGCAGCTTAGCCTCCGGGACAGGGGACACTGAAGCTTTCTTT.

The J gene is TRBJ1-1, the V gene TRBV7-2; D ambiguous. The CDR3 runs to 13 residues. Looked up from germline, CDR1 is SGHTA and CDR2 is FQGNSA. The germline V and J ends were trimmed by 5 bases and 1 base, with 8 bases remaining between them. CDR3 bases: TGTGCCAGCAGCATATACACGAACACTGAAGCTTTCTTT. This sequence encodes CASSIYTNTEAFF.

This chain uses TRBV7-9 with TRBJ1-2; 10 nucleotides align to TRBD1. Germline loops: CDR1 SEHNR, CDR2 FQNEAQ (reference sequence). Germline trimming cut 4 bases from V and 8 bases from J; bases unmatched to any gene: 10. This CDR3 is 15 amino acids long. For the CDR3, the DNA is TGTGCCAGCAGCTGGACAGGGGGTGGGAGTTGGGGCTACACCTTC. Translated: CASSWTGGGSWGYTF.

This clone was picked up one time. The chain joins TRBV7-2 to TRBJ2-6; unclear D gene. Germline values: CDR1 SGHTA, CDR2 FQGNSA. The CDR3 is 16 amino acids. The ends were cut back, 4 bases at V and 0 bases at J, with 10 bases in the middle. The CDR3 is CASSSRRVSGANVLTF. CDR3 nucleotides: TGTGCCAGCAGCTCAAGACGGGTCTCTGGGGCCAACGTCCTGACTTTC. The variable domain in full, completed from reference TRBV7-2 and TRBJ2-6, reads GAGVSQSPSNKVTEKGKDVELRCDPISGHTALYWYRQSLGQGLEFLIYFQGNSAPDKSGLPSDRFSAERTGGSVSTLTIQRTQQEDSAVYLCASSSRRVSGANVLTFGAGSRLTVL.

The V call is TRBV6-5, the J call TRBJ2-1, with 8 positions matching TRBD2. The germline V gene has CDR1 MNHEY and CDR2 SVGAGI. This CDR3 spans 15 amino acids. V lost 5 bases, J lost 8 bases, and 11 bases stayed unmatched. In DNA form, the CDR3 reads TGTGCCAGCAGTCCCGAAGTAGCGGGAAGGGATGAGCAGTTCTTC. This translates into CASSPEVAGRDEQFF.

Details on this clone: An end of the junction does not agree with germline; a read error may underlie this. This sequence joins TRBV7-9 and TRBJ1-1, with D hard to call. This CDR3 is 14 amino acids long. Germline lookup yields CDR1 SEHNR and CDR2 FQNEAQ (reference sequence). The CDR3 reads CASSFTGMNTEAFF. Written as DNA, the CDR3 is TGTGCCAGCAGCTTTACGGGGATGAATACTGAAGCTTTCTTT.

The chain combines TRBV2 with TRBJ2-3; tentative D call: TRBD2 (6 bases). CDR3 length: 16 residues. Trimming removed 4 bases from V and 6 bases from J, with 20 bases in between. Germline V gene lookup returns CDR1 SNHLY and CDR2 FYNNEI. The CDR3 loop is CASSGDLGLRGDTQYF. In nucleotides, the CDR3 is TGTGCCAGCAGTGGGGACCTGGGACTTCGAGGGGATACGCAGTATTTT.